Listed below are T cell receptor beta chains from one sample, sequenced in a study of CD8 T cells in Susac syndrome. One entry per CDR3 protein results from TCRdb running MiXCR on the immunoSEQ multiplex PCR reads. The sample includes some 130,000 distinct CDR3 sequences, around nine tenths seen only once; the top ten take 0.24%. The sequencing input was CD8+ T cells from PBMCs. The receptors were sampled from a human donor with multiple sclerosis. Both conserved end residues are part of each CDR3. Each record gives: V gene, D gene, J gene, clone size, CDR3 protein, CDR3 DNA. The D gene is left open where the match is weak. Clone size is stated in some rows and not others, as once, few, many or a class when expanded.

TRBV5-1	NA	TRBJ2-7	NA	CASSVGPVEGYEQYF	TGCGCCAGCAGCGTGGGACCAGTAGAGGGCTACGAGCAGTACTTC
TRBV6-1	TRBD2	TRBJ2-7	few	CASSPLADGYEQYF	TGTGCCAGCAGTCCGCTAGCGGATGGATACGAGCAGTACTTC
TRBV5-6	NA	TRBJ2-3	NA	CASSLAEQGLGPDTQYF	TGTGCCAGCAGCTTGGCGGAACAGGGTCTGGGACCAGATACGCAGTATTTT
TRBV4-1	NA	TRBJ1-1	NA	CASSPSRGRINYTEAFF	TGCGCCAGCAGCCCGAGTCGAGGGCGAATTAATTACACTGAAGCTTTCTTT
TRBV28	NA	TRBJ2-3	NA	CASSLTPVDRDQIPDTQYF	TGTGCCAGCAGTTTAACTCCGGTAGACCGGGACCAAATTCCAGATACGCAGTATTTT
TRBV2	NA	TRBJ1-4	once	CASTTGFGEKLFF	TGTGCCAGCACCACGGGCTTTGGGGAAAAACTGTTTTTT
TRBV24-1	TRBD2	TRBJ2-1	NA	CATELWTSGYNEQFF	TGTGCCACCGAACTATGGACTAGCGGTTACAATGAGCAGTTCTTC
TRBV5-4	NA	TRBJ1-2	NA	CASSPIGVNYGYTF	TGTGCCAGCAGCCCCATCGGGGTAAACTATGGCTACACCTTC
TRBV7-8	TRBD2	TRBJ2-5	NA	CASSFLAGQETQYF	TGTGCCAGCAGTTTCCTAGCGGGACAAGAGACCCAGTACTTC
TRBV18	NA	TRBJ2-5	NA	CASSPPTPAVEAQYF	TGTGCCAGCTCACCACCGACACCGGCCGTTGAGGCCCAGTACTTC
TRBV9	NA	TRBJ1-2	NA	CASSPGRGRGDYGYTF	TGTGCCAGCAGCCCAGGACGGGGAAGGGGCGACTATGGCTACACCTTC